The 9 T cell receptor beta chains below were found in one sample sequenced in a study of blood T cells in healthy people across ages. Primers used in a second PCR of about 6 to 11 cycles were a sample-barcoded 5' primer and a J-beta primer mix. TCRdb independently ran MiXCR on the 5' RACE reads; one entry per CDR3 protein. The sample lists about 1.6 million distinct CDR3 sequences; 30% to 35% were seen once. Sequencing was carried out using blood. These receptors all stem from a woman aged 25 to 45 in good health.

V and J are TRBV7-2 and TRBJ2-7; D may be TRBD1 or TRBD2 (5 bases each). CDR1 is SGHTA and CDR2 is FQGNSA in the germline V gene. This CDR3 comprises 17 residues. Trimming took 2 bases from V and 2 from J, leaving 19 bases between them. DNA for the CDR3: TGTGCCAGCAGCTTAAATGCAGTTGGGGGTTCTACCTACGAGCAGTACTTC. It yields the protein CASSLNAVGGSTYEQYF. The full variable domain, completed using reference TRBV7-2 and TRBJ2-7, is GAGVSQSPSNKVTEKGKDVELRCDPISGHTALYWYRQSLGQGLEFLIYFQGNSAPDKSGLPSDRFSAERTGGSVSTLTIQRTQQEDSAVYLCASSLNAVGGSTYEQYFGPGTRLTVT.

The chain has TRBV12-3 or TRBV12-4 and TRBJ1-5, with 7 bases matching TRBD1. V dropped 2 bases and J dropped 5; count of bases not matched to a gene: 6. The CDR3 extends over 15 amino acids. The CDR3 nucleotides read TGTGCCAGCAGTTTAAGGAGGGGGCCAGATCAGCCCCAGCATTTT. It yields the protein CASSLRRGPDQPQHF.

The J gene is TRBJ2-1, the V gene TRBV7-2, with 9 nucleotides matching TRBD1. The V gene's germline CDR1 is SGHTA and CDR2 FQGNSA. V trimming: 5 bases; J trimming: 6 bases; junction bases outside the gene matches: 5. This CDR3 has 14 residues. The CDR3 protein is CASSQDRGTNEQFF. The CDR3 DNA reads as TGTGCCAGCAGCCAAGACAGGGGGACCAATGAGCAGTTCTTC.

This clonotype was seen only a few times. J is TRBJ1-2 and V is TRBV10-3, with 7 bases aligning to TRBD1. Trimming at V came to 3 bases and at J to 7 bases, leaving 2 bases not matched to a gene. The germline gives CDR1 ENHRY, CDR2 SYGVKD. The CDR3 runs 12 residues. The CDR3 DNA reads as TGTGCCATCAGTGATGGGACAGCTGGCTACACCTTC. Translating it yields CAISDGTAGYTF.

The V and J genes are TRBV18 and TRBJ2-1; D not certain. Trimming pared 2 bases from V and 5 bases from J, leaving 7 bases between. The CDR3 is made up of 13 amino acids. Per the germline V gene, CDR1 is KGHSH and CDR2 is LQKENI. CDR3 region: CASSPSLDNEQFF. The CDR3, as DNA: TGTGCCAGCTCACCAAGTTTGGACAATGAGCAGTTCTTC.

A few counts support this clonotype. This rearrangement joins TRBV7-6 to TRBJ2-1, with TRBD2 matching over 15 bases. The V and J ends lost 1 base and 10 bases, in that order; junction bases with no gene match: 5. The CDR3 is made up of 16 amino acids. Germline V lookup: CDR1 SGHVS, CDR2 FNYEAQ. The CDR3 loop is CASSLGGLAGGHEQFF. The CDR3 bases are TGTGCCAGCAGCTTAGGGGGACTAGCGGGAGGTCACGAGCAGTTCTTC.

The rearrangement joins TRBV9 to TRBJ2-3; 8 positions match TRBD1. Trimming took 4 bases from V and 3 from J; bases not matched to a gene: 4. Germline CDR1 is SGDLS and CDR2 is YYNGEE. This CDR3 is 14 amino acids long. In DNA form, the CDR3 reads TGTGCCAGCAGCCCCCACAGGGGGACAGATACGCAGTATTTT. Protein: CASSPHRGTDTQYF.

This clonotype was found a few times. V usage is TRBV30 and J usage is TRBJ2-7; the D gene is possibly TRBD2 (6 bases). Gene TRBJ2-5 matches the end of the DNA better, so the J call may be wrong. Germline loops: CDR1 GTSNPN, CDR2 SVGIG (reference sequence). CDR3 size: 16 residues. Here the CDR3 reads CAWSVTGRRDVETQYF. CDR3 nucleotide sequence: TGTGCCTGGAGTGTCACGGGACGGAGGGATGTAGAGACCCAGTACTTC.

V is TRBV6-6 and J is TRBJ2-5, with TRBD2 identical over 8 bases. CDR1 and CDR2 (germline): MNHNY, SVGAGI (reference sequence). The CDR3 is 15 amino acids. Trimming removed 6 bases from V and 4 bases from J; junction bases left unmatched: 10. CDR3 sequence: CASRLGGREAETQYF. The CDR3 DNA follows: TGTGCCAGCAGGTTGGGTGGGCGGGAGGCAGAGACCCAGTACTTC.